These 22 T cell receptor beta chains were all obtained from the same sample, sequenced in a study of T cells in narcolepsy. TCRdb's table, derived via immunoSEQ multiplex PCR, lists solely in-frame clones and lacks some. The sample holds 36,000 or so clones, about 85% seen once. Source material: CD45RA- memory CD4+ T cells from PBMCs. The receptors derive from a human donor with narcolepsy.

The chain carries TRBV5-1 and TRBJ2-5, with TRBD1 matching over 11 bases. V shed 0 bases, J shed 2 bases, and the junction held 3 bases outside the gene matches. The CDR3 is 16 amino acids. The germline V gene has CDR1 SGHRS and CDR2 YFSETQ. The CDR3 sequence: CASSLAGTGGQETQYF. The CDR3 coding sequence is TGCGCCAGCAGCTTGGCCGGGACAGGGGGACAAGAGACCCAGTACTTC.

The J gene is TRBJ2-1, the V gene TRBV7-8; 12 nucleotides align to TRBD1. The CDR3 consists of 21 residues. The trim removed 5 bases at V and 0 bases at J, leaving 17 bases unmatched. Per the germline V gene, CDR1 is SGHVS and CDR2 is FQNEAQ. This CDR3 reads CASSAKAGTGGAGSSYNEQFF. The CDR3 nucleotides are TGTGCCAGCAGCGCTAAAGCCGGGACAGGGGGCGCGGGGAGCTCCTACAATGAGCAGTTCTTC.

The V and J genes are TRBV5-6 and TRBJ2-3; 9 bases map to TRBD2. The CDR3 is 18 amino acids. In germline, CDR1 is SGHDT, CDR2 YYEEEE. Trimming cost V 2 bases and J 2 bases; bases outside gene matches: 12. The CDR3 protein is CASSLRGGSGRYTDTQYF. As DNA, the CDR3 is TGTGCCAGCAGCTTAAGGGGAGGTAGCGGGAGATACACAGATACGCAGTATTTT.

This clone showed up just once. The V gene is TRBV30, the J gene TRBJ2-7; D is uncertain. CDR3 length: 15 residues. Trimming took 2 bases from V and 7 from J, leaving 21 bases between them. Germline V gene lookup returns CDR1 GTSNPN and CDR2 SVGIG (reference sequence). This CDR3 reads CAWSTKVGLGLEQYF. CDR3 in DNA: TGTGCCTGGAGTACCAAGGTGGGGTTAGGCCTAGAGCAGTACTTC.

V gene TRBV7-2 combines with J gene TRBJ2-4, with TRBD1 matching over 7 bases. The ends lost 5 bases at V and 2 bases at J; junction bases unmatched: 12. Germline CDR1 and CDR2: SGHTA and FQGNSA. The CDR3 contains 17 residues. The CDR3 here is CASSLQRQGGTKNIQYF. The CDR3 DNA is TGTGCCAGCAGCCTCCAACGACAGGGTGGAACCAAAAACATTCAGTACTTC.

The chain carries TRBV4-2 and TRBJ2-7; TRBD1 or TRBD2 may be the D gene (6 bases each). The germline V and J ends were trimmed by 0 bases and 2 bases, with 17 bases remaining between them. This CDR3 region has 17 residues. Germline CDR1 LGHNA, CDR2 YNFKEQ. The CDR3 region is CASSQDRMAGQTYEQYF. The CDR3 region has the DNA TGTGCCAGCAGCCAAGATCGGATGGCGGGACAAACCTACGAGCAGTACTTC.

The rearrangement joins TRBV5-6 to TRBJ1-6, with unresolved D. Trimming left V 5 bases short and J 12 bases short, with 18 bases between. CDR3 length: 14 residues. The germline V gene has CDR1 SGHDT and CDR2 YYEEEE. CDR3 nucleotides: TGTGCCAGCAGTTACCTTGGGCAGCAGAGACCCCTCCACTTT. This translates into CASSYLGQQRPLHF.

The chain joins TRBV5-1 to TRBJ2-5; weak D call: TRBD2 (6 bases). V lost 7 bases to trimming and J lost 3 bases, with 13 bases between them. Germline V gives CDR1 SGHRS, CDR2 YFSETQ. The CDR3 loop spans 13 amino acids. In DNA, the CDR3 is TGCGCCAGCGCCGGGACTCGAAAAGAGACCCAGTACTTC. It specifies CASAGTRKETQYF.

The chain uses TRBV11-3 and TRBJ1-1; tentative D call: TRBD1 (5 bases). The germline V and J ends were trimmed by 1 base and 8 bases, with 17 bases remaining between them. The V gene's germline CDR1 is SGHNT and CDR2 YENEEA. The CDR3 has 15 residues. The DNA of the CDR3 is TGTGCCAGCAGCTTAGGTCGAGGGAGGGGAGACGAAGCTTTCTTT. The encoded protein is CASSLGRGRGDEAFF.

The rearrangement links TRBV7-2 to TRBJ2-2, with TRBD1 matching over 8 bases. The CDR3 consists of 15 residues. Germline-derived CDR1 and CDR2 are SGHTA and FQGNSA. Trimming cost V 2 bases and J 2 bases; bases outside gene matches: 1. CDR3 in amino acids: CASSLQGANTGELFF. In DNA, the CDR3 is TGTGCCAGCAGCTTACAGGGGGCAAACACCGGGGAGCTGTTTTTT.

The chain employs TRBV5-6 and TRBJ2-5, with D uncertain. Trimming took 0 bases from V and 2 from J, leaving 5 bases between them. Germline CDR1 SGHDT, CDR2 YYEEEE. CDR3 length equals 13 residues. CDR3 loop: CASSLASQETQYF. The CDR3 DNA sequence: TGTGCCAGCAGCTTGGCCAGTCAAGAGACCCAGTACTTC.

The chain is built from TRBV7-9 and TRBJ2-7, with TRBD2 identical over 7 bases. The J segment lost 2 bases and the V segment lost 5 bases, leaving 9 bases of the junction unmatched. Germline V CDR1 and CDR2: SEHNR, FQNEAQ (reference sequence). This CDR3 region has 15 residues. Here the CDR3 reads CASSPTGGRTYEQYF. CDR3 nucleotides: TGTGCCAGCAGCCCAACGGGGGGACGGACCTACGAGCAGTACTTC.

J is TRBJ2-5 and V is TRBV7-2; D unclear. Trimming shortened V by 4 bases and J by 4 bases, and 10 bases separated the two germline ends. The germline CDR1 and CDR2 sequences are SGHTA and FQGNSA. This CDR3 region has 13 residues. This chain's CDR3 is CASSSIAAETQYF. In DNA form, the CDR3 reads TGTGCCAGCAGCTCAATAGCTGCAGAGACCCAGTACTTC.

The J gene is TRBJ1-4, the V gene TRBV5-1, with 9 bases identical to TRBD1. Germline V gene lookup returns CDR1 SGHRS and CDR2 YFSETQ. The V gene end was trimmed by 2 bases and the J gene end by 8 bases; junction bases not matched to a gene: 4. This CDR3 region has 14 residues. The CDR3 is CASSFQTGGEKLFF. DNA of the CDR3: TGCGCCAGCAGCTTTCAGACAGGGGGGGAAAAACTGTTTTTT. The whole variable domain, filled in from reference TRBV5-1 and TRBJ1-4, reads KAGVTQTPRYLIKTRGQQVTLSCSPISGHRSVSWYQQTPGQGLQFLFEYFSETQRNKGNFPGRFSGRQFSNSRSEMNVSTLELGDSALYLCASSFQTGGEKLFFGSGTQLSVL.

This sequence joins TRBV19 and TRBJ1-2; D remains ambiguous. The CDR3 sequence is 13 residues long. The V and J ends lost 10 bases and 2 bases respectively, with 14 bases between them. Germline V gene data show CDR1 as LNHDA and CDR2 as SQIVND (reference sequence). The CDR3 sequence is CANHGPPNYGYTF. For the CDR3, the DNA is TGTGCCAATCACGGACCGCCCAACTATGGCTACACCTTC.

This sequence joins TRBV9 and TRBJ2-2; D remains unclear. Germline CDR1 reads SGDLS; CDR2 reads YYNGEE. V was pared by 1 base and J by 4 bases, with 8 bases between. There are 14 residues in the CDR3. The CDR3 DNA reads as TGTGCCAGCAGCGTAAAGGCGTCCACCGGGGAGCTGTTTTTT. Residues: CASSVKASTGELFF.

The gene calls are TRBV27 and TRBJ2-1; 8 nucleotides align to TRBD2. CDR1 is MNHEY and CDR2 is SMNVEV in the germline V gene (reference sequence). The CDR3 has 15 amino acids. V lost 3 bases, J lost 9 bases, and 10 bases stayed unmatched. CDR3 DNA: TGTGCCAGCAGTTTGGAACCGGGGGGGCGTGGTGAGCAGTTCTTC. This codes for CASSLEPGGRGEQFF.

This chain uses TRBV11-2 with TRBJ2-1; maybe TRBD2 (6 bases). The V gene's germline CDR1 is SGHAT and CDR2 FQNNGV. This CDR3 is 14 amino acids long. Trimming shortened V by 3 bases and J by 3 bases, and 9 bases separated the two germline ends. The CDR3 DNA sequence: TGTGCCAGCAGCTTGGGGACTGTCTACAATGAGCAGTTCTTC. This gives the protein CASSLGTVYNEQFF.

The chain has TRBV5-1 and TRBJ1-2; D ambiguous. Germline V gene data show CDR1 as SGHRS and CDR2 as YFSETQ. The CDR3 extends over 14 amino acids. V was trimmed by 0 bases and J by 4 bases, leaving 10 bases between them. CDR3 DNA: TGCGCCAGCAGCTTGGGGCAGACGACCTATGGCTACACCTTC. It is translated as CASSLGQTTYGYTF.

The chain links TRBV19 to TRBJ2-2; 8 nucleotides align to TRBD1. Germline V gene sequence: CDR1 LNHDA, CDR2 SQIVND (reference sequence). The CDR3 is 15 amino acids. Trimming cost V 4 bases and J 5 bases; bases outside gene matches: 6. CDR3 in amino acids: CASSRGQGETGELFF. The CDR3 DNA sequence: TGTGCCAGTAGTAGAGGACAGGGAGAGACCGGGGAGCTGTTTTTT.

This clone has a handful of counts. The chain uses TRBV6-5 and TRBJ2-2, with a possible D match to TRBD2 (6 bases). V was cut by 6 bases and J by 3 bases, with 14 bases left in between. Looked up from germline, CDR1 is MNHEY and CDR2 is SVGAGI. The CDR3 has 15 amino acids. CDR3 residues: CASSPGGADTGELFF. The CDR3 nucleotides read TGTGCCAGCAGCCCTGGCGGGGCAGACACCGGGGAGCTGTTTTTT.

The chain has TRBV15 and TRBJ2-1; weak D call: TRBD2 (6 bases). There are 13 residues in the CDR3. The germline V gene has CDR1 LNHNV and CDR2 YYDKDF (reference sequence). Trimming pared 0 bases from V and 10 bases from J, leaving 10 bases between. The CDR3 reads CATSRELASEQFF. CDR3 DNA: TGTGCCACCAGCAGAGAACTAGCATCCGAGCAGTTCTTC.